The rows below give T cell receptor beta chains drawn from one sample of a study of vaccination effects on CD4 cells after COVID-19. These receptors have no known antigen. Data came from immunoSEQ multiplex PCR; TCRdb stores just in-frame clones and leaves some out. Among 55,000 to 80,000 clones listed, around 80% were seen once. This specimen was CD4+ T cells from PBMCs cultured with SARS-CoV-2 spike peptides, taken before COVID-19 vaccination. The source of these receptors is a human donor who received a COVID-19 vaccine. CDR3s include the opening cysteine and the closing phenylalanine or tryptophan. A D gene is named only where the DNA matches it firmly. The size entry is marked missing in some rows and otherwise reads once, few, many or a size class.

CDR3 length	V gene	clone size	J gene	D gene	CDR3 protein	CDR3 DNA
13	TRBV20-1	.	TRBJ1-1	.	CSASGGLNTEAFF	TGCAGTGCTAGTGGGGGGTTGAACACTGAAGCTTTCTTT
17	TRBV4-3	.	TRBJ2-6	.	CASSQDVRTSGANVLTF	TGCGCCAGCAGCCAAGACGTGCGGACCTCTGGGGCCAACGTCCTGACTTTC
13	TRBV6-4	.	TRBJ1-1	.	CASRDSLNTEAFF	TGTGCCAGCAGGGACAGTTTGAACACTGAAGCTTTCTTT
16	TRBV3-1/TRBV3-2	.	TRBJ2-3	.	CASSQDPAGAPDTQYF	TGTGCCAGCAGCCAAGACCCGGCGGGGGCTCCAGATACGCAGTATTTT
14	TRBV2	.	TRBJ2-2	TRBD1	CASSGGQGGRELFF	TGTGCCAGCAGTGGCGGACAGGGTGGAAGGGAGCTGTTTTTT
13	TRBV3-1/TRBV3-2	.	TRBJ2-3	TRBD2	CASTASGVGTQYF	TGTGCCAGCACCGCTAGCGGGGTAGGTACGCAGTATTTT
18	TRBV21-1	.	TRBJ1-1	.	CASSKVRLHHRENTEAFF	TGTGCCAGCAGCAAAGTTAGGTTACACCACAGGGAGAACACTGAAGCTTTCTTT
14	TRBV2	.	TRBJ1-4	TRBD1	CASRQGQGIGKLFF	TGTGCCAGCAGGCAAGGACAGGGGATCGGAAAACTGTTTTTT
13	TRBV29-1	.	TRBJ1-3	.	CSAAGSSGNTIYF	TGCAGCGCTGCGGGGAGCTCTGGAAACACCATATATTTT
14	TRBV3-1/TRBV3-2	once	TRBJ1-3	TRBD1	CASSPRDRGNTIYF	TGTGCCAGCAGCCCAAGGGACAGGGGGAACACCATATATTTT
14	TRBV6-2/TRBV6-3	few	TRBJ1-1	.	CASSYLAGNTEAFF	TGTGCCAGCAGTTACCTGGCGGGGAACACTGAAGCTTTCTTT
15	TRBV6-5	once	TRBJ1-5	TRBD1	CASSTTGAKSQPQHF	TGTGCCAGCAGCACGACAGGGGCTAAATCCCAGCCCCAGCATTTT
14	TRBV5-1	.	TRBJ2-2	.	CASNWGHGTGELFF	TGCGCCAGCAATTGGGGGCACGGCACCGGGGAGCTGTTTTTT
14	TRBV5-1	.	TRBJ2-1	TRBD1	CASSRDRASNEQFF	TGCGCCAGCAGCCGGGACAGGGCTTCGAATGAGCAGTTCTTC
13	TRBV10-3	.	TRBJ1-5	.	CAISEIGSPPQHF	TGTGCCATCAGTGAAATCGGTTCGCCACCCCAGCATTTT
13	TRBV9	.	TRBJ1-1	TRBD1	CASSEGAGTGSFF	TGTGCCAGCAGCGAAGGGGCCGGGACAGGGAGCTTCTTT
16	TRBV6-6	.	TRBJ1-2	TRBD1	CASTLAPGQSNYGYTF	TGTGCCAGCACCTTAGCGCCGGGACAGTCTAACTATGGCTACACCTTC
14	TRBV7-8	once	TRBJ1-5	.	CASSFGARVGPQHF	TGTGCCAGCAGCTTCGGGGCCCGCGTAGGGCCCCAGCATTTT
13	TRBV12-3/TRBV12-4	.	TRBJ1-2	TRBD1	CASSPQGWGGYTF	TGTGCCAGCAGCCCACAGGGGTGGGGTGGCTACACCTTC
16	TRBV6-5	.	TRBJ1-1	TRBD1	CASSYPGQGVETEAFF	TGTGCCAGCAGTTACCCGGGACAGGGTGTCGAGACTGAAGCTTTCTTT
15	TRBV15	.	TRBJ2-5	.	CATSRDKGSQETQYF	TGTGCCACCAGCAGAGATAAAGGGTCCCAAGAGACCCAGTACTTC
16	TRBV4-1	few	TRBJ1-6	.	CASSQRPEGVNSPLHF	TGCGCCAGCAGCCAAAGACCTGAAGGGGTGAATTCACCCCTCCACTTT
13	TRBV11-3	.	TRBJ1-4	.	CASSLGPTGQLFF	TGTGCCAGCAGCTTAGGTCCGACCGGTCAACTGTTTTTT
16	TRBV4-3	.	TRBJ2-3	.	CASSQERSGVLGTQYF	TGCGCCAGCAGCCAAGAGAGGTCGGGAGTACTAGGCACGCAGTATTTT
14	TRBV10-1	few	TRBJ2-3	TRBD2	CASSGTSGPDTQYF	TGCGCCAGCAGTGGGACTAGCGGCCCAGATACGCAGTATTTT
16	TRBV5-1	.	TRBJ2-5	TRBD1	CASSLMAGGGQETQYF	TGCGCCAGCAGCTTAATGGCAGGGGGCGGTCAAGAGACCCAGTACTTC
15	TRBV5-1	.	TRBJ1-4	.	CASSVSGRRNEKLFF	TGCGCCAGCAGCGTCTCGGGACGGAGAAATGAAAAACTGTTTTTT
17	TRBV24-1	few	TRBJ2-1	.	CATSGCLTPGHRFVQFF	TGTGCCACCAGTGGTTGTTTGACTCCCGGTCATCGGTTCGTGCAGTTCTTC
14	TRBV6-5	.	TRBJ2-2	.	CASSTWTVAGELFF	TGTGCCAGCAGTACCTGGACAGTCGCCGGGGAGCTGTTTTTT
15	TRBV5-1	.	TRBJ2-3	.	CASRGVGVGTDTQYF	TGCGCCAGCAGGGGTGTTGGGGTAGGAACAGATACGCAGTATTTT
13	TRBV18	.	TRBJ2-1	.	CASSPPGVDEQFF	TGTGCCAGCTCACCACCAGGGGTTGATGAGCAGTTCTTC
14	TRBV30	.	TRBJ2-5	.	CASSLLKGQETQYF	TGTGCCTCCTCCCTCCTCAAGGGGCAAGAGACCCAGTACTTC
12	TRBV5-6	.	TRBJ1-2	.	CASSLYRNGYTF	TGTGCCAGCAGCTTGTACAGGAATGGCTACACCTTC
14	TRBV2	.	TRBJ2-3	.	CASSRQTSTDTQYF	TGTGCCAGCAGTCGTCAAACTAGCACAGATACGCAGTATTTT